This section outlines one T cell receptor (beta chain) sequence together with its context. Its antigen remains unknown. Germline CDR1 SGHRS, CDR2 YFSETQ. V lost 0 bases, J lost 7 bases, and 14 bases lay in between. The CDR3 covers 15 residues. Clones were read by immunoSEQ multiplex PCR, and TCRdb kept only the in-frame ones, dropping some. Found here are approximately 2,000 clones, approximately 90% of them singletons; the top ten hold roughly 4.1%. This record belongs to a study of brain metastases from non-small cell lung cancer. General study results and limits: Compared with their matched primary tumors, around 69% of brain metastases showed expanded T-cell clones.

The material sequenced was tissue from a brain metastasis. This receptor was obtained from a donor at least 40 years old with non-small cell lung cancer. V and J are TRBV5-1 and TRBJ2-1; D unresolved. The CDR3 is CASSLGSGTGNEQFF. The DNA of the CDR3 is TGCGCCAGCAGCTTGGGTTCAGGCACCGGGAATGAGCAGTTCTTC.